This T cell receptor beta chain was found in a study of cytomegalovirus exposure and HLA in healthy donors. This clone has a handful of counts. CDR3 size: 13 residues. Trimming shortened V by 3 bases and J by 2 bases, and 6 bases separated the two germline ends. The germline gives CDR1 SGHRS, CDR2 YFSETQ. The PCR contained 60 Vbeta and 13 Jbeta primers. Sequencing used immunoSEQ multiplex PCR; TCRdb keeps in-frame clones, though not all of them. The data contain 95,000 to 150,000 clones, approximately 70% of them singletons. The chain has TRBV5-1 and TRBJ1-3, with D uncertain. This sequence originates from a man between 60 and 75 years old in good health and CMV-seropositive. Material: PBMCs. In DNA form, the CDR3 reads TGCGCCAGCAGCTCCTCTCCTGGAAACACCATATATTTT. Translated: CASSSSPGNTIYF.